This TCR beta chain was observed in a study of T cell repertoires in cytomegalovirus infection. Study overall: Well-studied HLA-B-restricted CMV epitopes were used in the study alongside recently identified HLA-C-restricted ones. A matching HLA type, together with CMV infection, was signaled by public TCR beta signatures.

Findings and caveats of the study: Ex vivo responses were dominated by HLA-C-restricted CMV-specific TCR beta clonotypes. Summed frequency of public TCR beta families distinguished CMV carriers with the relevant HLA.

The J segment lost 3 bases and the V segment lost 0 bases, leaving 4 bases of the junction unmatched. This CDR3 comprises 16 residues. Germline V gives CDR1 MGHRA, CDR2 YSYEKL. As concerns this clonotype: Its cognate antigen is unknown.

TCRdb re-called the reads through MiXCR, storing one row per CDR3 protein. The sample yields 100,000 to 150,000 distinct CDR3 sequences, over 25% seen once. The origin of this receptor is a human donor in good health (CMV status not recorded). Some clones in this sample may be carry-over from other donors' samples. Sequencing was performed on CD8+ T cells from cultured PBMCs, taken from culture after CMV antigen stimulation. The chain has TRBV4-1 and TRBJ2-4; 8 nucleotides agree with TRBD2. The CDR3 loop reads CASSQDGGGGKNIQYF. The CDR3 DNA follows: TGCGCCAGCAGCCAAGACGGGGGGGGCGGCAAAAACATTCAGTACTTC.